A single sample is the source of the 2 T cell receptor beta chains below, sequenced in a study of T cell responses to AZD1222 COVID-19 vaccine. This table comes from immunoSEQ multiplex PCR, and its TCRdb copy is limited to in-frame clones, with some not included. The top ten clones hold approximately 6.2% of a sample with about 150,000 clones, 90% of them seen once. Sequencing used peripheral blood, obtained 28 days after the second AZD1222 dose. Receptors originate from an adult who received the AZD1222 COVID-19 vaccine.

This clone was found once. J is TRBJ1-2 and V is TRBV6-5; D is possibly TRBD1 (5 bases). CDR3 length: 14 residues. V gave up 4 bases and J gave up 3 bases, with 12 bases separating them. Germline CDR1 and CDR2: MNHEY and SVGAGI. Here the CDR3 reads CASSSGQGYYGYTF. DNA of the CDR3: TGTGCCAGCAGTTCTGGGCAGGGCTACTATGGCTACACCTTC.

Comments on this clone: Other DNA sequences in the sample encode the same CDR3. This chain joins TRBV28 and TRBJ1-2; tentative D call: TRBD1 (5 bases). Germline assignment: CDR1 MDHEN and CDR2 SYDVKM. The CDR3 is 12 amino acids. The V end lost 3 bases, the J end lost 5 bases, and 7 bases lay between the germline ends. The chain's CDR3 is CASSLGGYGYTF. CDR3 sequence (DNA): TGTGCCAGCAGTTTGGGGGGTTATGGCTACACCTTC.